This T cell receptor (beta chain) derives from a study of control samples from healthy donors and cancer patients. Here immunoSEQ multiplex PCR was the method, and the copy in TCRdb shows in-frame clones only, minus some. This sample carries about 78,000 clones, about 89% of them seen once, and the ten largest clones take about 7.4%. CDR1 and CDR2 (germline): MNHNY, SVGAGI (reference sequence). The CDR3 is 18 amino acids. The V segment lost 5 bases and the J segment 6 bases; nucleotides outside the gene matches: 11. Sample: blood. This TCR came from an older woman in good health. The rearrangement links TRBV6-6 to TRBJ2-3; TRBD2 aligns across 16 bases. CDR3 region: CASSRSGTSGGAGDTQYF. CDR3 in DNA: TGTGCCAGCAGTCGCTCCGGGACTAGCGGGGGGGCGGGCGATACGCAGTATTTT.